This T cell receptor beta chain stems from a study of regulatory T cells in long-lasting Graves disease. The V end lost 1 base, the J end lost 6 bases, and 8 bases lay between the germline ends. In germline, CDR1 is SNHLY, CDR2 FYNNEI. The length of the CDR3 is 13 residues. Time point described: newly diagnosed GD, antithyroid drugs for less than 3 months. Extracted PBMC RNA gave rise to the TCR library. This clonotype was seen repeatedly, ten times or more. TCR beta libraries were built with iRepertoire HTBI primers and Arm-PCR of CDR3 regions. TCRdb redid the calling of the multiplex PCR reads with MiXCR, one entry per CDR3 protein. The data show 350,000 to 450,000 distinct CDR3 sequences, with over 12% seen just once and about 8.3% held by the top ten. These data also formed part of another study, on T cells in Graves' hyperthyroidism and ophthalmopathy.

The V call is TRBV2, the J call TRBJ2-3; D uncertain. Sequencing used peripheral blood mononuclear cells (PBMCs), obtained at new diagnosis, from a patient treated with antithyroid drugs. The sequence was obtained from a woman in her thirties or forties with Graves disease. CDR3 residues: CASSEEHFDTQYF. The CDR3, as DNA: TGTGCCAGCAGTGAAGAGCATTTCGATACGCAGTATTTT.